The 17 T cell receptor beta chains reported below all come from one sample, sequenced in a study of vaccination effects on CD4 cells after COVID-19 (dated by TCRdb to the early 2020s). In the ViraFEST assay, PBMC were stimulated with viral peptide pools, and antigen-specific CD4+ T cell clonotypes were then identified by expansion using TCR sequencing. After 10 to 11 days of culture, CD4+ T cells were isolated with the EasySep CD4+ T cell isolation kit. Their specific antigens are unknown. The library was generated by the immunoSEQ multiplex PCR assay. TCRdb's version of the immuneACCESS table is confined to in-frame rearrangements and falls short of the full clone set. An unresolved V gene accounts for under half of the shortfall where checked; the remainder is of unknown origin. Across this sample there are about 79,000 clones, with about 70% seen only once. The top ten clones comprise 1.5% to 2% of the sample.

The input for sequencing was CD4+ T cells from PBMCs cultured with HCoV-229E spike peptides, taken before COVID-19 vaccination. The cell subset or site label of this sample denotes: HCoV-229E spike overlapping peptide pool stimulation. These receptors were taken from a human donor who received a COVID-19 vaccine.

The chain is built from TRBV19 and TRBJ2-1; D gene unclear. Trimming cost V 1 base and J 2 bases, with 12 bases left between them. The germline CDR1 and CDR2 sequences are LNHDA and SQIVND (reference sequence). CDR3 length: 16 amino acids. CDR3 protein: CASSIALRHTYNEQFF. DNA of the CDR3: TGTGCCAGTAGTATAGCCTTACGACATACCTACAATGAGCAGTTCTTC.

In its sample, this clone was seen a few times. The CDR3 loop reads CASSPNRGQSPGELFF. DNA of the CDR3: TGTGCCAGCAGCCCCAACAGGGGTCAAAGTCCCGGGGAGCTGTTTTTT. The chain uses TRBV7-6 and TRBJ2-2; 7 bases match TRBD1. Looked up from germline, CDR1 is SGHVS and CDR2 is FNYEAQ. V dropped 5 bases and J dropped 6; count of bases not matched to a gene: 12. There are 16 residues in the CDR3. Supplemented by reference TRBV7-6 and TRBJ2-2, the full variable domain reads GAGVSQSPRYKVTKRGQDVALRCDPISGHVSLYWYRQALGQGPEFLTYFNYEAQQDKSGLPNDRFSAERPEGSISTLTIQRTEQRDSAMYRCASSPNRGQSPGELFFGEGSRLTVL.

This chain joins TRBV6-4 and TRBJ2-5; D gene uncertain. V shed 5 bases and J shed 4 bases, with 5 bases lying between them. The CDR3 runs 11 residues. The germline V gene has CDR1 MRHNA and CDR2 SNTAGT. The CDR3 DNA is TGTGCCAGCAGTCTGTCAGAGACCCAGTACTTC. Amino acid sequence: CASSLSETQYF.

V and J are TRBV5-6 and TRBJ1-1, with 8 bases that match TRBD1. Germline V gives CDR1 SGHDT, CDR2 YYEEEE. The V segment lost 3 bases and the J segment 4 bases; nucleotides outside the gene matches: 2. The CDR3 covers 13 residues. As DNA, the CDR3 is TGTGCCAGCAGCTCAGACAGGGGCACTGAAGCTTTCTTT. It encodes CASSSDRGTEAFF.

The rearrangement links TRBV7-2 to TRBJ1-5, with unresolved D. CDR1 and CDR2 from the germline V gene are SGHTA and FQGNSA. Trimming stripped 1 base from V and 7 bases from J, with 11 bases between. This CDR3 is 14 amino acids long. The CDR3 DNA sequence: TGTGCCAGCAGCTTAGAGGCAGTTTGGCAGCCCCAGCATTTT. Translating it yields CASSLEAVWQPQHF.

In its sample, this clone was seen a few times. The chain uses TRBV2 and TRBJ2-5, with D possibly being TRBD2 (5 bases). Looked up from germline, CDR1 is SNHLY and CDR2 is FYNNEI. The V and J ends lost 4 bases and 5 bases respectively, with 11 bases between them. The CDR3 covers 13 residues. The CDR3 region is CASSVNTGETQYF. CDR3 DNA sequence: TGTGCCAGCAGTGTGAATACGGGGGAGACCCAGTACTTC.

This clone was found a few times. This sequence joins TRBV19 and TRBJ2-1; 9 bases map to TRBD1. CDR1 is LNHDA and CDR2 is SQIVND in the germline V gene (reference sequence). The J segment lost 3 bases and the V segment lost 3 bases, leaving 12 bases of the junction unmatched. This CDR3 spans 18 amino acids. CDR3 DNA sequence: TGTGCCAGTAGTATCTCTCCGGCGGGACAGGGATACTACAATGAGCAGTTCTTC. Protein: CASSISPAGQGYYNEQFF. Variable domain in full (rest from reference TRBV19 and TRBJ2-1): DGGITQSPKYLFRKEGQNVTLSCEQNLNHDAMYWYRQDPGQGLRLIYYSQIVNDFQKGDIAEGYSVSREKKESFPLTVTSAQKNPTAFYLCASSISPAGQGYYNEQFFGPGTRLTVL.

The chain uses TRBV19 and TRBJ2-5; D is unresolved. Germline V gene lookup returns CDR1 LNHDA and CDR2 SQIVND (reference sequence). This CDR3 is 13 amino acids long. V was trimmed by 3 bases and J by 7 bases, leaving 12 bases between them. The CDR3 spells CASSMVGSRTQYF. The DNA for the CDR3 is TGTGCCAGTAGTATGGTGGGCAGTCGGACCCAGTACTTC.

This clone was counted a single time. The CDR3 loop is CATGFLDTDTQYF. The CDR3 DNA is TGTGCCACCGGATTCTTAGACACAGATACGCAGTATTTT. The rearrangement joins TRBV11-2 to TRBJ2-3; D not resolved. This CDR3 is 13 amino acids long. Germline assignment: CDR1 SGHAT and CDR2 FQNNGV. Trimming shortened V by 10 bases and J by 2 bases, and 13 bases separated the two germline ends.

This chain links TRBV29-1 with TRBJ2-5; 13 bases are shared with TRBD2. CDR3 length: 16 amino acids. The V and J ends lost 4 bases and 1 base, in that order; junction bases with no gene match: 6. Germline V gene sequence: CDR1 SQVTM, CDR2 ANQGSEA. This CDR3 reads CSVVGLAGVGQETQYF. CDR3 DNA: TGCAGCGTTGTAGGACTAGCGGGGGTAGGCCAAGAGACCCAGTACTTC.

The chain is built from TRBV7-9 and TRBJ2-2; D gene ambiguous. The germline CDR1 and CDR2 sequences are SEHNR and FQNEAQ (reference sequence). CDR3 size: 16 residues. With 3 bases removed from V and 3 bases from J, the gap between germline ends came to 14 bases. CDR3 nucleotide sequence: TGTGCCAGCAGCTTGTTCCTTTCGGTGGACACCGGGGAGCTGTTTTTT. This gives the protein CASSLFLSVDTGELFF.

This chain joins TRBV24-1 and TRBJ1-1; TRBD1 aligns across 10 bases. Germline trimming cut 2 bases from V and 3 bases from J; bases unmatched to any gene: 2. The CDR3 consists of 15 residues. The germline V gene has CDR1 KGHDR and CDR2 SFDVKD. The CDR3 DNA reads as TGTGCCACCAGTGATTCGACAGGGGGCTACACTGAAGCTTTCTTT. It codes for CATSDSTGGYTEAFF.

The chain has TRBV6-5 and TRBJ2-1; 7 bases fit TRBD1. In germline, CDR1 is MNHEY, CDR2 SVGAGI. With 2 bases clipped from V and 9 bases from J, the junction kept 13 bases outside the gene matches. This CDR3 comprises 16 residues. CDR3 nucleotide sequence: TGTGCCAGCAGTTACCAGGGGGTCTCGGGGTGGGCTGAGCAGTTCTTC. Encoded protein: CASSYQGVSGWAEQFF.

This rearrangement joins TRBV5-1 to TRBJ2-1, with 8 positions matching TRBD1. The CDR3 spans 16 residues. Germline trimming cut 0 bases from V and 4 bases from J; bases unmatched to any gene: 6. The germline gives CDR1 SGHRS, CDR2 YFSETQ. CDR3 loop: CASSLAPGQAYNEQFF. Written as DNA, the CDR3 is TGCGCCAGCAGCTTGGCTCCGGGACAGGCGTACAATGAGCAGTTCTTC. Using reference TRBV5-1 and TRBJ2-1 for the parts outside the CDR3, the full variable domain is KAGVTQTPRYLIKTRGQQVTLSCSPISGHRSVSWYQQTPGQGLQFLFEYFSETQRNKGNFPGRFSGRQFSNSRSEMNVSTLELGDSALYLCASSLAPGQAYNEQFFGPGTRLTVL.

This chain links TRBV6-1 with TRBJ1-5, with D hard to call. The V gene's germline CDR1 is MNHNS and CDR2 SASEGT. With 2 bases removed from V and 6 bases from J, the gap between germline ends came to 2 bases. This CDR3 region has 11 residues. CDR3 nucleotides: TGTGCCAGCAGTGAACTTCAGCCCCAGCATTTT. This encodes CASSELQPQHF.

This clone was detected once. The same CDR3 can be traced to other DNA sequences in this sample. The genes are TRBV3-1 (or the pseudogene TRBV3-2) and TRBJ2-5; TRBD1 matches 11 bases. The V gene end was trimmed by 5 bases and the J gene end by 5 bases; junction bases not matched to a gene: 7. CDR1 and CDR2 from the germline V gene are LGHDT and YNNKEL (reference sequence). The CDR3 is made up of 15 amino acids. The CDR3 region is CASSLRTGGQETQYF. The CDR3 DNA is TGTGCCAGCAGCTTAAGGACAGGGGGCCAGGAGACCCAGTACTTC.

This rearrangement joins TRBV7-9 to TRBJ2-2; TRBD1 or TRBD2 may be the D gene (5 bases each). CDR3 length: 13 amino acids. V was shortened by 3 bases and J by 6 bases, with 8 bases between the two germline ends. The germline gives CDR1 SEHNR, CDR2 FQNEAQ (reference sequence). The CDR3 loop is CASSLGEAGELFF. CDR3 in DNA: TGTGCCAGCAGCTTGGGGGAAGCCGGGGAGCTGTTTTTT. The full variable domain, completed using reference TRBV7-9 and TRBJ2-2, is DTGVSQNPRHKITKRGQNVTFRCDPISEHNRLYWYRQTLGQGPEFLTYFQNEAQLEKSRLLSDRFSAERPKGSFSTLEIQRTEQGDSAMYLCASSLGEAGELFFGEGSRLTVL.